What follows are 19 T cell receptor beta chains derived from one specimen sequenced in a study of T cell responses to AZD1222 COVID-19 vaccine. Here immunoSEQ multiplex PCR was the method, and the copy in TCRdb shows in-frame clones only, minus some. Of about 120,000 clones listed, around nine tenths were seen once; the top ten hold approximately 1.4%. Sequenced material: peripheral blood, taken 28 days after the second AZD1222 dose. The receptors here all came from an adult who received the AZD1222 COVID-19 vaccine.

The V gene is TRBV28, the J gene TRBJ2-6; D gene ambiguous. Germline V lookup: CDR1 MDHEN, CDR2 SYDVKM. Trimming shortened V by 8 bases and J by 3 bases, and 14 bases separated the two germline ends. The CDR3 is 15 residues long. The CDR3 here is CASGSPGFGANVLTF. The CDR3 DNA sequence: TGTGCCAGCGGATCCCCGGGCTTTGGGGCCAACGTCCTGACTTTC.

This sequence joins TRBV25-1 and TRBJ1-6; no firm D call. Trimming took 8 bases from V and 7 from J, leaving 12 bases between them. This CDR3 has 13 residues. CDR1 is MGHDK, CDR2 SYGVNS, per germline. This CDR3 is CASSRHQNSPLHF. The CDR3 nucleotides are TGTGCCAGCTCCAGACACCAGAATTCACCCCTCCACTTT.

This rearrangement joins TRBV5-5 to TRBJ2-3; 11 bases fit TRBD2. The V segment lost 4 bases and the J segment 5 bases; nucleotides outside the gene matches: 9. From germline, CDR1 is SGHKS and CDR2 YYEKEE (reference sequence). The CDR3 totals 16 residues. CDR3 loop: CASSNPLAGVQDTQYF. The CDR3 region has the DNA TGTGCCAGCAGCAACCCACTAGCGGGAGTCCAAGATACGCAGTATTTT.

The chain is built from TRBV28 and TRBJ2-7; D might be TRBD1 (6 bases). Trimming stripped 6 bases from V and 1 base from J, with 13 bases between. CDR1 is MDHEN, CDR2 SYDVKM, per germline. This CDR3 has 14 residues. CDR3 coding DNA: TGTGCCAGCAGGAGGGGGTTGATTTCCTACGAGCAGTACTTC. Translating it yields CASRRGLISYEQYF. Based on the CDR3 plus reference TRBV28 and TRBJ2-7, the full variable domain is DVKVTQSSRYLVKRTGEKVFLECVQDMDHENMFWYRQDPGLGLRLIYFSYDVKMKEKGDIPEGYSVSREKKERFSLILESASTNQTSMYLCASRRGLISYEQYFGPGTRLTVT.

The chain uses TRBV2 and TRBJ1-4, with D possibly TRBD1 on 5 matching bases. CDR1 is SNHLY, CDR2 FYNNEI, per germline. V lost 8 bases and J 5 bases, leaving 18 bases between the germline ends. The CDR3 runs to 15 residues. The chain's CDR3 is CASPSHPGQNEKLFF. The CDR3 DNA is TGTGCCAGCCCATCCCACCCAGGGCAGAATGAAAAACTGTTTTTT.

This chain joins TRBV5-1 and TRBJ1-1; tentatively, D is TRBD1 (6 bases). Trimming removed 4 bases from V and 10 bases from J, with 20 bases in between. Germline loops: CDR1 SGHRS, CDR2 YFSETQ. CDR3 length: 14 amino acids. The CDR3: CASSRGREEYRAFF. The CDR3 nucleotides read TGCGCCAGCAGCAGGGGGAGGGAGGAATACCGAGCTTTCTTT.

For the CDR3, the DNA is TGTGCCAGCAGCTTCTCTGGAGGGACTGAAGCTTTCTTT. It codes for CASSFSGGTEAFF. The chain has TRBV11-3 and TRBJ1-1; D is unresolved. The V gene lost 3 bases and the J gene lost 5 bases, with 10 bases spanning the gap. The CDR3 covers 13 residues. CDR1 is SGHNT, CDR2 YENEEA, per germline.

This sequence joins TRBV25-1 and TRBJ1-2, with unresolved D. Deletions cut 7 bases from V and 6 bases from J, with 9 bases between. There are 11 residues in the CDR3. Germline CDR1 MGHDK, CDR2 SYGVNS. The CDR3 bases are TGTGCCAGCAAGGAAGGGAATGGCTACACCTTC. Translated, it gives CASKEGNGYTF.

CDR3 nucleotide sequence: TGTGCCTGGAGTGTACTTAGCTCGATCGGCAATGAGCAGTTCTTC. Translating gives CAWSVLSSIGNEQFF. The chain uses TRBV30 and TRBJ2-1; D not certain. The CDR3 covers 15 residues. The germline CDR1 and CDR2 sequences are GTSNPN and SVGIG (reference sequence). V lost 0 bases, J lost 6 bases, and 15 bases lay in between.

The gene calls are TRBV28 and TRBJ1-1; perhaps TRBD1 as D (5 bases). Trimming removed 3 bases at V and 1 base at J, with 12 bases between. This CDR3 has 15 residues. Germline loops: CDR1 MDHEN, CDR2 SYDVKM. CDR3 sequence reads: CASSLGTVPNTEAFF. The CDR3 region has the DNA TGTGCCAGCAGTTTGGGGACGGTACCGAACACTGAAGCTTTCTTT.

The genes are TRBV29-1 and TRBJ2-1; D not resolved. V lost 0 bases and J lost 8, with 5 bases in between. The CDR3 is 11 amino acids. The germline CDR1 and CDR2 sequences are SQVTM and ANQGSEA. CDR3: CSVEDLYEQFF. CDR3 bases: TGCAGCGTTGAAGATCTATATGAGCAGTTCTTC.

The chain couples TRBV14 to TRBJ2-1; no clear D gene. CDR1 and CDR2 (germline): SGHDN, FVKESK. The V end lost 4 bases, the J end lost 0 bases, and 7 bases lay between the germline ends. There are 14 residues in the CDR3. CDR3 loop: CASSLGSSYNEQFF. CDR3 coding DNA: TGTGCCAGCAGCCTCGGGTCCTCCTACAATGAGCAGTTCTTC.

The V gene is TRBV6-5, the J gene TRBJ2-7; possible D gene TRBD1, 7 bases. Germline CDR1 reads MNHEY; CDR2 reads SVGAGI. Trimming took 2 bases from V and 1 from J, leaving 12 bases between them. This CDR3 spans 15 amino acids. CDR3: CASSYGGTASYEQYF. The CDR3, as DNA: TGTGCCAGCAGTTACGGAGGGACAGCTTCCTACGAGCAGTACTTC.

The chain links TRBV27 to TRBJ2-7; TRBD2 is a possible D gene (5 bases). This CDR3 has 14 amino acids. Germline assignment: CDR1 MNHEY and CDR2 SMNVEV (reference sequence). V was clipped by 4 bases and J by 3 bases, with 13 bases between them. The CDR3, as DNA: TGTGCCAGCAGTTGGGCGGACTCCTACTACGAGCAGTACTTC. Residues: CASSWADSYYEQYF.

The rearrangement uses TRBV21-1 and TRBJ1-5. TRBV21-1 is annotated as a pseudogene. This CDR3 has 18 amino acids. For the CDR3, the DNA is TGTGCCAGCAGCAAAGTCTGCGGGGTAAAAAATAGCAATCAGCCCCAGCATTTT. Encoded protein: CASSKVCGVKNSNQPQHF.

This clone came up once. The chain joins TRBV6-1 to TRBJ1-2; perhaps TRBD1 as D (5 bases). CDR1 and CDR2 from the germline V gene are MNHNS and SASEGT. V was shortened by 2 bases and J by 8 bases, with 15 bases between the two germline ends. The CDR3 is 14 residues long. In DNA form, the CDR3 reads TGTGCCAGCAGTGAATGGAAGGCCAGGGACGGCTACACCTTC. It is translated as CASSEWKARDGYTF.

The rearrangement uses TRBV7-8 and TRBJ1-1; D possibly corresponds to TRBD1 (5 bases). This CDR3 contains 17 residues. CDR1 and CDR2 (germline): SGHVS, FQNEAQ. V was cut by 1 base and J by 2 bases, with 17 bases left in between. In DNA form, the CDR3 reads TGTGCCAGCAGCTTAGATTTTTTTCGGGGGTTCAACACTGAAGCTTTCTTT. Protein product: CASSLDFFRGFNTEAFF.

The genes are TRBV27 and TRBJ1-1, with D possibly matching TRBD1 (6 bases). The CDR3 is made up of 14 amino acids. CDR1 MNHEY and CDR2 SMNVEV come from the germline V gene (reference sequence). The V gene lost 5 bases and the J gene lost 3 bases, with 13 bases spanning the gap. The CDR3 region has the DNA TGTGCCAGCAGTCCACAGGGACCCTACACTGAAGCTTTCTTT. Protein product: CASSPQGPYTEAFF.

The CDR3 DNA reads as TGTGCCAGCAGTGACGTTAACTATGGCTACACCTTC. Residues: CASSDVNYGYTF. The V gene is TRBV2, the J gene TRBJ1-2, with no clear D. Trimming removed 3 bases from V and 1 base from J, with 3 bases in between. Per the germline V gene, CDR1 is SNHLY and CDR2 is FYNNEI. The CDR3 runs to 12 residues.